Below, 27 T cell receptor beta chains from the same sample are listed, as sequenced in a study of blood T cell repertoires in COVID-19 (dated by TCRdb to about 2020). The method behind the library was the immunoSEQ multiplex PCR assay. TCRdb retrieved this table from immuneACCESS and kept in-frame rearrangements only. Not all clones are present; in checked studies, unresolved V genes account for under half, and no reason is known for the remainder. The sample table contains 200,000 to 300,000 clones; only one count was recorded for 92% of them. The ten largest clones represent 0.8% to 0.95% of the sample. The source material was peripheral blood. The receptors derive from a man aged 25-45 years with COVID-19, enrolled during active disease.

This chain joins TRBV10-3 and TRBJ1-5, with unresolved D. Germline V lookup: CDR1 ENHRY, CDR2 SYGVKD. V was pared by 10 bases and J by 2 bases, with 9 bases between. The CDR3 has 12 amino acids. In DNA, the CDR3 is TGTGCCACCACCCCGGGCAATCAGCCCCAGCATTTT. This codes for CATTPGNQPQHF.

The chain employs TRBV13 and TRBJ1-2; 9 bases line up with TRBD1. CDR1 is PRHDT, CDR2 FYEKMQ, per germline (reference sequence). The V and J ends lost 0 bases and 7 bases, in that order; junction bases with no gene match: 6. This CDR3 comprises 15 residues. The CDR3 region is CASSLGGQGFSGYTF. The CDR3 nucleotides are TGTGCCAGCAGCTTAGGCGGACAGGGGTTTTCTGGCTACACCTTC.

For the CDR3, the DNA is TGCGCCAGCAGTGAGACAGGGGGGGGTCAGCCCCAGCATTTT. As protein: CASSETGGGQPQHF. The gene calls are TRBV10-2 and TRBJ1-5; 8 bases fit TRBD1. The CDR3 totals 14 residues. Germline assignment: CDR1 WSHSY and CDR2 SAAADI. V dropped 2 bases and J dropped 6; count of bases not matched to a gene: 3.

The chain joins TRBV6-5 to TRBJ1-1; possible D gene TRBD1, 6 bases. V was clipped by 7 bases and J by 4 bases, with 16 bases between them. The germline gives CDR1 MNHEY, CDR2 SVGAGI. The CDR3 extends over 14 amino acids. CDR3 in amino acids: CASIDRYDSTEAFF. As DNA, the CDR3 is TGTGCCAGCATCGACAGGTATGATAGCACTGAAGCTTTCTTT.

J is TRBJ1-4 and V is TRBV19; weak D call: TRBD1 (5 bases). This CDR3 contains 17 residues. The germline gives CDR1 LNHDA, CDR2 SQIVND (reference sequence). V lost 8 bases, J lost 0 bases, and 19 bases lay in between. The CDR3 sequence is CASSPGRGSATNEKLFF. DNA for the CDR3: TGTGCCAGTTCCCCGGGGAGGGGCTCTGCAACTAATGAAAAACTGTTTTTT. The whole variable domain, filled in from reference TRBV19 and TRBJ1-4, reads DGGITQSPKYLFRKEGQNVTLSCEQNLNHDAMYWYRQDPGQGLRLIYYSQIVNDFQKGDIAEGYSVSREKKESFPLTVTSAQKNPTAFYLCASSPGRGSATNEKLFFGSGTQLSVL.

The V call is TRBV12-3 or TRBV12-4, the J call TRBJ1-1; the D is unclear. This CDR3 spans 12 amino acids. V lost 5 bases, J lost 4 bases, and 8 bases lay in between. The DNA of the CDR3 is TGTGCCAGCAGTGATGCAGGCACTGAAGCTTTCTTT. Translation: CASSDAGTEAFF.

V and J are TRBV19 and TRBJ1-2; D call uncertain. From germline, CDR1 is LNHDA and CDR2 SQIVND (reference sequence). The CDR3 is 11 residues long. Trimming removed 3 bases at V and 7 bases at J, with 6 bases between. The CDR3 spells CASSMRVGYTF. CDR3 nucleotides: TGTGCCAGTAGTATGAGGGTTGGCTACACCTTC.

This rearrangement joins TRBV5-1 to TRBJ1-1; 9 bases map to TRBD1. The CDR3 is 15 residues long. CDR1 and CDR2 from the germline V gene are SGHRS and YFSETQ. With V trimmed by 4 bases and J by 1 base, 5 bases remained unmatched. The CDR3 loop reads CASSPRTGANTEAFF. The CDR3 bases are TGCGCCAGCAGCCCTAGGACAGGGGCGAACACTGAAGCTTTCTTT.

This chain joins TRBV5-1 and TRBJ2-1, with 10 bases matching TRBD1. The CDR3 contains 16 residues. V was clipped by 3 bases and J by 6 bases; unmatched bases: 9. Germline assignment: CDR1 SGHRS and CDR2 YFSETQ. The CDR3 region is CASSSWDRGFLNEQFF. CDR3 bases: TGCGCCAGCAGCTCCTGGGACAGGGGTTTCCTCAATGAGCAGTTCTTC.

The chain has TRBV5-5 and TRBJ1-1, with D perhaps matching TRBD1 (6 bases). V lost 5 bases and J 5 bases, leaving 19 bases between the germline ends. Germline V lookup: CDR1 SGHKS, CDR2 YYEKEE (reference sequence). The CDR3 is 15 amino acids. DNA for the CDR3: TGTGCCAGCAGGGGTAACAGGGACGGGTATACTGAAGCTTTCTTT. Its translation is CASRGNRDGYTEAFF.

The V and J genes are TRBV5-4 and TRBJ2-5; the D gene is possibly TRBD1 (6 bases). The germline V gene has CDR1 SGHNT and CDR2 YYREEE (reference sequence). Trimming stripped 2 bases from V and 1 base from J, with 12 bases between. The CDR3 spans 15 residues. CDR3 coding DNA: TGTGCCAGCAGCTTACTGACAGGCGGCCAAGAGACCCAGTACTTC. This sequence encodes CASSLLTGGQETQYF.

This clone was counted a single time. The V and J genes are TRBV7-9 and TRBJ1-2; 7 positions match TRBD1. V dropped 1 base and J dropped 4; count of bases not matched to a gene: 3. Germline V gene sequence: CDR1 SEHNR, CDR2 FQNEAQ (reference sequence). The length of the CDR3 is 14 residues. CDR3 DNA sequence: TGTGCCAGCAGCTTAGAAGGGGGCCCCTATGGCTACACCTTC. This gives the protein CASSLEGGPYGYTF.

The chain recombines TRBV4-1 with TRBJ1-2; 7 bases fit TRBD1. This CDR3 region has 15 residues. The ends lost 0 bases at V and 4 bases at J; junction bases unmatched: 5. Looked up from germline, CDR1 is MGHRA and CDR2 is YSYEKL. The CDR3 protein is CASSQDPGTAYGYTF. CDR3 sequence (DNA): TGCGCCAGCAGCCAAGATCCCGGGACAGCCTATGGCTACACCTTC.

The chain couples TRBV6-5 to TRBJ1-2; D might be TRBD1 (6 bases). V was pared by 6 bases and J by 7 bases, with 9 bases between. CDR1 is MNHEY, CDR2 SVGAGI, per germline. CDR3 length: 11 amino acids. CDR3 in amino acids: CASSQGGGYTF. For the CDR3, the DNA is TGTGCCAGCAGCCAAGGGGGTGGCTACACCTTC.

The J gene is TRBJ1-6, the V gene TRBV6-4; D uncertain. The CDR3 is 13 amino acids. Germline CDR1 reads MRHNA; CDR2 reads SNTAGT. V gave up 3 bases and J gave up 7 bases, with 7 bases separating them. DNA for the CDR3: TGTGCCAGCAGTGAATCAGAAAATTCACCCCTCCACTTT. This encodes CASSESENSPLHF.

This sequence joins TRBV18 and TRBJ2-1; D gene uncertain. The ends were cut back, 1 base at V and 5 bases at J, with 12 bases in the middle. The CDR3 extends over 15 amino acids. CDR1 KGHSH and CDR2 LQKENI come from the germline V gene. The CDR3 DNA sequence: TGTGCCAGCTCACCACTAGCAAACTGGGACAATGAGCAGTTCTTC. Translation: CASSPLANWDNEQFF.

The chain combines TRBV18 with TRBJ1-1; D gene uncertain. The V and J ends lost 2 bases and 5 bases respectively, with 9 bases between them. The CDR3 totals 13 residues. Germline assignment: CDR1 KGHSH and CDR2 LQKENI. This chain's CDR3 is CASSPWGETEAFF. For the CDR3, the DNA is TGTGCCAGCTCACCATGGGGAGAGACTGAAGCTTTCTTT.

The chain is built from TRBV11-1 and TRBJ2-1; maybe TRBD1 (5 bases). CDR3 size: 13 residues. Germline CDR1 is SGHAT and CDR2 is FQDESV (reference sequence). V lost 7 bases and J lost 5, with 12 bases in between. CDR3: CASTGYTDNEQFF. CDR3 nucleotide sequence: TGTGCCAGCACAGGGTATACCGACAATGAGCAGTTCTTC.

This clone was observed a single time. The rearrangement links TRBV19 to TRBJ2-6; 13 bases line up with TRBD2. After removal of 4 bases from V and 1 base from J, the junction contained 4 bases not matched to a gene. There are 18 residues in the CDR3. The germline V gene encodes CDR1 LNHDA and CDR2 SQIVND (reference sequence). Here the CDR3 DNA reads TGTGCCAGTAGTACGACTAGCGGGGGGAATTCTGGGGCCAACGTCCTGACTTTC. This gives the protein CASSTTSGGNSGANVLTF.

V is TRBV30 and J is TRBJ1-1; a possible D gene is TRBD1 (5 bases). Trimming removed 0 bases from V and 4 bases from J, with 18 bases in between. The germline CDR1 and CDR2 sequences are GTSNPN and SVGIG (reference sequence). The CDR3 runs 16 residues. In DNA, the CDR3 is TGTGCCTGGAGTGTTTCCCGCACCCCCGGGGGCACTGAAGCTTTCTTT. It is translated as CAWSVSRTPGGTEAFF.

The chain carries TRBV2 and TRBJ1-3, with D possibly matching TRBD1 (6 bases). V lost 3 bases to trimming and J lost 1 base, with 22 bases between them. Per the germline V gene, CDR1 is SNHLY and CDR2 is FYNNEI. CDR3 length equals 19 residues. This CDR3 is CASSEVGRGFHYSGNTIYF. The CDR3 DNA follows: TGTGCCAGCAGTGAGGTCGGCAGGGGCTTCCATTATTCTGGAAACACCATATATTTT.

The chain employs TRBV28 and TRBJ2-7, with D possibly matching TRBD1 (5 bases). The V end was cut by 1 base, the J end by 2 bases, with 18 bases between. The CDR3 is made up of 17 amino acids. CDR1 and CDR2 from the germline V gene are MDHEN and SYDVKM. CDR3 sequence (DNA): TGTGCCAGCAGTTTATTGGTGAGTGACGGCAGGGCCTACGAGCAGTACTTC. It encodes CASSLLVSDGRAYEQYF.

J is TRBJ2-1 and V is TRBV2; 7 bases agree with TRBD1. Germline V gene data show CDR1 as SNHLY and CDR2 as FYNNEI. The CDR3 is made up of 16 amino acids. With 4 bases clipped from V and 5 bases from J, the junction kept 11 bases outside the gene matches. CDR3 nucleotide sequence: TGTGCCAGCAGTGGGAGCTTAGGGGGCAACGACAATGAGCAGTTCTTC. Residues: CASSGSLGGNDNEQFF.

CDR3 DNA sequence: TGCGCCAGCAGCCCAGCTCCAGGGGATACGCAGTATTTT. Protein sequence: CASSPAPGDTQYF. The chain links TRBV4-1 to TRBJ2-3, with D possibly being TRBD1 (5 bases). Germline V gives CDR1 MGHRA, CDR2 YSYEKL. V was shortened by 4 bases and J by 6 bases, with 11 bases between the two germline ends. The CDR3 consists of 13 residues.

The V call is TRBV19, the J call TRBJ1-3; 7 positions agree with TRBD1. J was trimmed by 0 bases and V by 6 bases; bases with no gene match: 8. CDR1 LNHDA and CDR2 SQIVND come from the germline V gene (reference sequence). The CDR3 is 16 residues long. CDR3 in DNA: TGTGCCAGTAGGCCGATGACAGGGATCTCTGGAAACACCATATATTTT. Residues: CASRPMTGISGNTIYF.

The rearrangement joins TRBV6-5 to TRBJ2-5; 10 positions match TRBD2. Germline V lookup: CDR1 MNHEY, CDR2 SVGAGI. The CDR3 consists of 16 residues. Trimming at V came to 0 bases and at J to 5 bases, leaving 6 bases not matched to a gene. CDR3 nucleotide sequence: TGTGCCAGCAGTTACTCGAGCGGGGGGGCCCGGGAGACCCAGTACTTC. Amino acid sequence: CASSYSSGGARETQYF.

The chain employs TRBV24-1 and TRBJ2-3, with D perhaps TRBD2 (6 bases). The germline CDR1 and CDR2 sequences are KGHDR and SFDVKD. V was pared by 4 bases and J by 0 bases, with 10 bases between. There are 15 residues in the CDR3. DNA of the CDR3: TGTGCCACCAGTGAGGAGGGGTCTAGCACAGATACGCAGTATTTT. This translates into CATSEEGSSTDTQYF.